Sequencing of this T cell receptor beta chain was carried out in a study of T cells after yellow fever vaccination. At the level of the study: Preparation of the low-cell-number fractions used SMART-Seq v4 Ultra Low Input. Notes on the study in general: Post-booster repertoires again held most primary-vaccination clones (around 95% CD4, approximately 90% CD8). The appearance of a small share of clonotypes in both CD4 and CD8 compartments was observed.

Synthesis of TCR cDNA relied on 5'RACE template switching, which attached a universal primer site and UMIs. TCRdb ran MiXCR on the 5' RACE reads and lists one entry per CDR3 protein. The sample includes a few hundred thousand distinct CDR3 sequences, 10% to 15% of them seen just once. This clonotype was picked up many times. The antigen is not known. V was trimmed by 2 bases and J by 7 bases, leaving 3 bases between them. Per germline, CDR1 SGHTA and CDR2 FQGNSA. The CDR3 has 11 residues. The sequence derives from a man aged 25 to 40 who received the YFV17D yellow fever vaccine. The sequencing used CD4+ T cells sorted from PBMCs, collected 45 days after the yellow fever booster vaccination. This chain joins TRBV7-2 and TRBJ2-1, with D unclear. DNA of the CDR3: TGTGCCAGCAGCTTAATGAATGAGCAGTTCTTC. It is translated as CASSLMNEQFF.